These 22 T cell receptor beta chains were all obtained from the same sample, sequenced in a study of blood T cell repertoires in COVID-19. Produced via immunoSEQ multiplex PCR; TCRdb's table is partial and in-frame only. The sample yields around 100,000 clones, 65% to 90% seen once. Sequencing was performed on peripheral blood. The source is a man aged 60 to 75 with acute or convalescent COVID-19.

This chain uses TRBV20-1 with TRBJ1-1; D is possibly TRBD1 (5 bases). Germline V gives CDR1 DFQATT, CDR2 SNEGSKA (reference sequence). Trimming removed 4 bases from V and 6 bases from J, with 9 bases in between. CDR3 length equals 11 residues. The CDR3 sequence: CSATGYAEAFF. CDR3 coding DNA: TGCAGTGCTACAGGGTACGCTGAAGCTTTCTTT.

The chain is built from TRBV5-1 and TRBJ2-7, with D perhaps TRBD1 (6 bases). The V gene lost 2 bases and the J gene lost 4 bases, with 16 bases spanning the gap. CDR3 length: 15 residues. CDR1 and CDR2 (germline): SGHRS, YFSETQ. Here the CDR3 reads CASSLALTGHYEQYF. The CDR3 bases are TGCGCCAGCAGCTTAGCCCTGACAGGCCATTACGAGCAGTACTTC.

The chain recombines TRBV5-4 with TRBJ2-3; TRBD2 matches at 14 bases. The germline gives CDR1 SGHNT, CDR2 YYREEE (reference sequence). V lost 3 bases and J lost 5; bases outside the gene matches: 8. The CDR3 length is 17 residues. The CDR3 region is CASSSAGTSGSGDTQYF. CDR3 coding DNA: TGTGCCAGCAGCTCTGCCGGGACTAGCGGGAGTGGAGATACGCAGTATTTT.

J is TRBJ1-2 and V is TRBV3-1 (or the pseudogene TRBV3-2), with a possible D match to TRBD1 (6 bases). This CDR3 contains 14 residues. Germline V gene sequence: CDR1 LGHDT, CDR2 YNNKEL (reference sequence). The V and J ends lost 4 bases and 0 bases respectively, with 9 bases between them. DNA for the CDR3: TGTGCCAGCAGCCGCCAGGGGACTAACTATGGCTACACCTTC. Protein sequence: CASSRQGTNYGYTF.

CDR3 sequence (DNA): TGCGCCACCAACTCTGGAAACACCATATATTTT. Translation gives CATNSGNTIYF. The chain recombines TRBV10-2 with TRBJ1-3; D gene uncertain. V lost 10 bases, J lost 0 bases, and 4 bases lay in between. The CDR3 is made up of 11 amino acids. Germline-derived CDR1 and CDR2 are WSHSY and SAAADI.

J is TRBJ2-1 and V is TRBV19; 12 positions agree with TRBD2. Germline lookup yields CDR1 LNHDA and CDR2 SQIVND (reference sequence). The CDR3 totals 15 residues. With V trimmed by 4 bases and J by 7 bases, 5 bases remained unmatched. The CDR3 DNA is TGTGCCAGTAGTAGGAGGACTAGCGGGGTAAATGAGCAGTTCTTC. Its translation: CASSRRTSGVNEQFF. Based on the CDR3 plus reference TRBV19 and TRBJ2-1, the full variable domain is DGGITQSPKYLFRKEGQNVTLSCEQNLNHDAMYWYRQDPGQGLRLIYYSQIVNDFQKGDIAEGYSVSREKKESFPLTVTSAQKNPTAFYLCASSRRTSGVNEQFFGPGTRLTVL.

This chain connects TRBV4-1 to TRBJ1-6, with D maybe TRBD1 (6 bases). Per germline, CDR1 MGHRA and CDR2 YSYEKL. Trimming left V 10 bases short and J 7 bases short, with 17 bases between. This CDR3 spans 14 amino acids. In DNA, the CDR3 is TGCGCCACCTCCGAGCGGCAGGGGAATTCACCCCTCCACTTT. It translates to CATSERQGNSPLHF.

The chain employs TRBV10-3 and TRBJ2-7, with TRBD1 matching 7 bases. Germline V gene lookup returns CDR1 ENHRY and CDR2 SYGVKD. V was pared by 6 bases and J by 7 bases, with 12 bases of the junction left unmatched. CDR3 length: 14 amino acids. The CDR3 spells CAISSRDSHREQYF. As DNA, the CDR3 is TGTGCCATCAGCAGCCGGGACAGTCATAGAGAGCAGTACTTC.

The chain joins TRBV20-1 to TRBJ2-1; 7 nucleotides agree with TRBD2. The CDR3 covers 16 residues. The germline CDR1 and CDR2 sequences are DFQATT and SNEGSKA (reference sequence). The V and J ends lost 3 bases and 4 bases, in that order; junction bases with no gene match: 12. The CDR3 nucleotides read TGCAGTGCTAGTTTCACCTTCGGGGAGGGGTACAATGAGCAGTTCTTC. This gives the protein CSASFTFGEGYNEQFF.

This clone was recorded a few times. The sample holds other DNA sequences that translate to the same CDR3. The CDR3 bases are TGTGCCAGCTCACCTTATGACAGTTCCTCTGGAAACACCATATATTTT. Its protein product is CASSPYDSSSGNTIYF. The chain couples TRBV18 to TRBJ1-3; TRBD1 might be the D (5 bases). CDR3 size: 16 residues. From germline, CDR1 is KGHSH and CDR2 LQKENI. V was cut by 3 bases and J by 0 bases, with 12 bases left in between. Full variable domain (rest looked up from reference TRBV18 and TRBJ1-3): NAGVMQNPRHLVRRRGQEARLRCSPMKGHSHVYWYRQLPEEGLKFMVYLQKENIIDESGMPKERFSAEFPKEGPSILRIQQVVRGDSAAYFCASSPYDSSSGNTIYFGEGSWLTVV.

This clone was found once. V gene TRBV5-1 combines with J gene TRBJ2-5; D might be TRBD2 (6 bases). Per the germline V gene, CDR1 is SGHRS and CDR2 is YFSETQ. The CDR3 has 15 residues. Trimming cost V 4 bases and J 6 bases, with 19 bases left between them. CDR3 nucleotide sequence: TGCGCCAGCAGCCAAGGGACTGGGGAAGGGAAGACCCAGTACTTC. As protein: CASSQGTGEGKTQYF.

This chain joins TRBV4-1 and TRBJ2-3; the D gene is possibly TRBD2 (5 bases). CDR1 and CDR2 from the germline V gene are MGHRA and YSYEKL. The CDR3 has 19 residues. Trimming pared 3 bases from V and 5 bases from J, leaving 27 bases between. This CDR3 reads CASSHPRRSLGDVEDTQYF. CDR3 nucleotide sequence: TGCGCCAGCAGCCACCCCCGTCGGTCGTTGGGAGACGTGGAAGATACGCAGTATTTT.

This chain joins TRBV5-1 and TRBJ2-1; 14 bases match TRBD2. Germline trimming cut 0 bases from V and 7 bases from J; bases unmatched to any gene: 9. Germline CDR1 reads SGHRS; CDR2 reads YFSETQ. CDR3 length: 18 residues. This CDR3 is CASSLGLAGGPSGNEQFF. The CDR3 DNA reads as TGCGCCAGCAGCTTGGGACTAGCGGGAGGGCCTTCGGGGAATGAGCAGTTCTTC.

The genes are TRBV14 and TRBJ1-2; D is ambiguous. The V gene's germline CDR1 is SGHDN and CDR2 FVKESK. The CDR3 spans 13 residues. V was cut by 0 bases and J by 4 bases, with 6 bases left in between. The CDR3 is CASSQDQSYGYTF. As DNA, the CDR3 is TGTGCCAGCAGCCAAGACCAGTCCTATGGCTACACCTTC.

V and J are TRBV15 and TRBJ2-2; D might be TRBD1 (6 bases). The V end was cut by 1 base, the J end by 2 bases, with 8 bases between. The CDR3 is 15 residues long. The germline V gene encodes CDR1 LNHNV and CDR2 YYDKDF (reference sequence). The CDR3: CATSRGDTNTGELFF. The DNA for the CDR3 is TGTGCCACCAGCAGAGGGGACACAAACACCGGGGAGCTGTTTTTT.

The rearrangement uses TRBV7-2 and TRBJ2-3, with 7 bases identical to TRBD1. V lost 3 bases to trimming and J lost 2 bases; unmatched junction nucleotides: 2. Germline V CDR1 and CDR2: SGHTA, FQGNSA. The CDR3 contains 14 residues. The CDR3 DNA reads TGTGCCAGCAGCTTCGGGACAGTCACAGATACGCAGTATTTT. Its protein product is CASSFGTVTDTQYF.

This chain joins TRBV5-4 and TRBJ1-1; 7 bases align to TRBD1. The V gene end was trimmed by 0 bases and the J gene end by 5 bases; junction bases not matched to a gene: 4. There are 14 residues in the CDR3. Looked up from germline, CDR1 is SGHNT and CDR2 is YYREEE (reference sequence). CDR3 coding DNA: TGTGCCAGCAGCTTGGAAGGGGGCATAACTGAAGCTTTCTTT. Translated: CASSLEGGITEAFF.

The chain employs TRBV10-3 and TRBJ1-2; the match to TRBD1 covers 10 bases. The CDR3 has 17 amino acids. J was trimmed by 2 bases and V by 3 bases; bases with no gene match: 9. Germline V gene lookup returns CDR1 ENHRY and CDR2 SYGVKD. The CDR3 DNA reads as TGTGCCATCAGTGACCCGGGACAGGGGACCCTAAACTATGGCTACACCTTC. This gives the protein CAISDPGQGTLNYGYTF.

The V and J genes are TRBV24-1 and TRBJ2-1; 9 bases are shared with TRBD2. The CDR3 contains 14 residues. The V gene's germline CDR1 is KGHDR and CDR2 SFDVKD. V shed 5 bases, J shed 7 bases, and the junction held 5 bases outside the gene matches. The CDR3 reads CATSVGGRANEQFF. The CDR3, as DNA: TGTGCCACCAGTGTTGGCGGGAGGGCGAATGAGCAGTTCTTC.

This sequence joins TRBV18 and TRBJ1-2; TRBD1 agrees at 9 bases. CDR1 and CDR2 (germline): KGHSH, LQKENI. This CDR3 contains 16 residues. Unmatched junction bases numbered 10, after V lost 8 bases and J lost 0 bases. CDR3 in DNA: TGTGCCAGCCATCCCGAGGGGACAGGGCCTAACTATGGCTACACCTTC. Its protein is CASHPEGTGPNYGYTF. Looking up the rest from reference TRBV18 and TRBJ1-2 gives the full variable domain: NAGVMQNPRHLVRRRGQEARLRCSPMKGHSHVYWYRQLPEEGLKFMVYLQKENIIDESGMPKERFSAEFPKEGPSILRIQQVVRGDSAAYFCASHPEGTGPNYGYTFGSGTRLTVV.

This rearrangement joins TRBV5-5 to TRBJ2-7; 12 bases align to TRBD1. Germline assignment: CDR1 SGHKS and CDR2 YYEKEE (reference sequence). The ends lost 4 bases at V and 2 bases at J; junction bases unmatched: 7. This CDR3 comprises 16 residues. DNA for the CDR3: TGTGCCAGCAGCCTGGTGGGACAGGGGGCCGCCTACGAGCAGTACTTC. Its protein is CASSLVGQGAAYEQYF.

The chain has TRBV7-9 and TRBJ1-2; 7 bases match TRBD1. CDR3 length: 15 residues. Germline V gene lookup returns CDR1 SEHNR and CDR2 FQNEAQ (reference sequence). V trimming: 4 bases; J trimming: 5 bases; junction bases outside the gene matches: 10. Here the CDR3 reads CASSSTGTALYGYTF. CDR3 coding DNA: TGTGCCAGCAGCTCGACCGGGACAGCCTTATATGGCTACACCTTC.